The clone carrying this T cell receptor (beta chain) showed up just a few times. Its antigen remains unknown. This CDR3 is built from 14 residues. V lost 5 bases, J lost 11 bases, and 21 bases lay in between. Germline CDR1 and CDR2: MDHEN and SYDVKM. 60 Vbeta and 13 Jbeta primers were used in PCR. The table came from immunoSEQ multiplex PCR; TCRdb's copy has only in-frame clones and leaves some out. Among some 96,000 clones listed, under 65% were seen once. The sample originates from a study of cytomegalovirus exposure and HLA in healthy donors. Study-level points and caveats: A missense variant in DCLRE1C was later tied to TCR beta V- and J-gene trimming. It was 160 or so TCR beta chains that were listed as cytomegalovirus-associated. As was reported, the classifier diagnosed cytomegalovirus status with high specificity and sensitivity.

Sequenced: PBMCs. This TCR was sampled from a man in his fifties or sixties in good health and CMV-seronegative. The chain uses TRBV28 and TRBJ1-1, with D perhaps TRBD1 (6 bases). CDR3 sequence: CASSPRDTLEGAFF. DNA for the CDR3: TGTGCCAGCAGTCCCCGGGACACTCTCGAGGGGGCTTTCTTT.